The 9 T cell receptor beta chains below were found in one sample sequenced in a study of cytomegalovirus exposure and HLA in healthy donors. The primer mix had 60 Vbeta and 13 Jbeta primers. TCRdb's table, derived via immunoSEQ multiplex PCR, lists solely in-frame clones and lacks some. The repertoire holds 45,000 to 65,000 clones, with about two thirds as singletons. The sequencing sample was made of PBMCs. The receptors originated from a woman between 50 and 59 years old in good health and CMV-seropositive.

The V gene is TRBV7-9, the J gene TRBJ2-6, with D possibly matching TRBD2 (6 bases). The germline CDR1 and CDR2 sequences are SEHNR and FQNEAQ (reference sequence). Trimming shortened V by 5 bases and J by 2 bases, and 22 bases separated the two germline ends. The CDR3 runs to 19 residues. CDR3 in DNA: TGTGCCAGCAGCACGAGAGACGGAGGGAGATGGGCTGGGGCCAACGTCCTGACTTTC. It codes for CASSTRDGGRWAGANVLTF.

This clone was counted between two and nine times. V usage is TRBV9 and J usage is TRBJ2-1, with TRBD2 matching over 13 bases. In germline, CDR1 is SGDLS, CDR2 YYNGEE. The CDR3 covers 19 residues. The V gene end was trimmed by 4 bases and the J gene end by 0 bases; junction bases not matched to a gene: 10. CDR3 DNA sequence: TGTGCCAGCAGCCGCAGACTAGCGGGAGGTCTGAGCTCCTACAATGAGCAGTTCTTC. Its translation is CASSRRLAGGLSSYNEQFF.

This sequence joins TRBV25-1 and TRBJ2-1; 9 bases agree with TRBD2. Germline lookup yields CDR1 MGHDK and CDR2 SYGVNS. The trim removed 3 bases at V and 8 bases at J, leaving 8 bases unmatched. The CDR3 is 15 residues long. CDR3 in DNA: TGTGCCAGCAGTGATCCAGCGGGAGGTGGCTATGAGCAGTTCTTC. Protein: CASSDPAGGGYEQFF.

Comment on this clone: The sample has other DNA sequences that encode this CDR3 too. The chain combines TRBV7-9 with TRBJ1-5; weak D call: TRBD1 (5 bases). This CDR3 is 13 amino acids long. Trimming took off 1 base at V and 5 bases at J, with 6 bases between the two ends. Germline values: CDR1 SEHNR, CDR2 FQNEAQ (reference sequence). In nucleotides, the CDR3 is TGTGCCAGCAGCTTAGGGGGGGATCAGCCCCAGCATTTT. Its protein is CASSLGGDQPQHF. Drawing the rest from reference TRBV7-9 and TRBJ1-5, the complete variable domain is DTGVSQNPRHKITKRGQNVTFRCDPISEHNRLYWYRQTLGQGPEFLTYFQNEAQLEKSRLLSDRFSAERPKGSFSTLEIQRTEQGDSAMYLCASSLGGDQPQHFGDGTRLSIL.

The CDR3 region has the DNA TGTGCCAGCAGCAAAAACGAAGACAGGTACAATGAGCAGTTCTTC. Translated, it gives CASSKNEDRYNEQFF. This chain joins TRBV6-5 and TRBJ2-1; TRBD1 might be the D (6 bases). The CDR3 has 15 amino acids. V lost 6 bases to trimming and J lost 4 bases, with 16 bases between them. The germline gives CDR1 MNHEY, CDR2 SVGAGI.

The V and J genes are TRBV4-3 and TRBJ1-1, with D unresolved. Germline CDR1 reads LGHNA; CDR2 reads YSLEER. V shed 5 bases and J shed 0 bases, with 19 bases lying between them. The CDR3 runs 17 residues. In DNA, the CDR3 is TGCGCCAGCAGCGAAAAATCGGGTCTTTCCATGAACACTGAAGCTTTCTTT. Its protein is CASSEKSGLSMNTEAFF.

CDR3 nucleotide sequence: TGTGCCAGCAGCTTGGGGACTAGCGGCGAGACCCAGTACTTC. It codes for CASSLGTSGETQYF. The rearrangement joins TRBV7-6 to TRBJ2-5; 11 nucleotides align to TRBD2. CDR3 length: 14 amino acids. CDR1 and CDR2 from the germline V gene are SGHVS and FNYEAQ. The junction had 2 bases not matched to a gene; V was cut back by 3 bases and J by 5 bases.

As regards this clone: One end of the junction does not line up with germline, which may come from a read error. The CDR3: CVSTPYEGDTEAFF. The CDR3 DNA reads as TGTGTCAGCACTCCTTACGAGGGTGACACTGAAGCTTTCTTT. The genes are TRBV6-1 and TRBJ1-1; D ambiguous. The length of the CDR3 is 14 residues. Per the germline V gene, CDR1 is MNHNS and CDR2 is SASEGT.

The V gene is TRBV7-9, the J gene TRBJ2-5; D possibly corresponds to TRBD1 (5 bases). The J call is doubtful: the DNA matches TRBJ2-7 better. This CDR3 contains 14 residues. Germline V CDR1 and CDR2: SEHNR, FQNEAQ (reference sequence). The CDR3 loop is CASSISGSSYEQYF. CDR3 coding DNA: TGTGCCAGCAGCATCTCAGGGTCCTCCTACGAGCAGTACTTC.